This T cell receptor beta chain was captured by sequencing in a study of T-cell memory formation after mild COVID-19. Overall study context: Clusters were largely donor specific.

In regard to this clonotype: Its antigen is currently unknown.

From 5'RACE with constant-segment primers came TCR alpha and TCR beta cDNA libraries that carried sample barcodes and UMIs. TCRdb analysed the 5' RACE reads with MiXCR anew, one entry per CDR3 protein. The table lists roughly 350,000 distinct CDR3 sequences, roughly an eighth of them singletons. V dropped 6 bases and J dropped 4 bases, with 13 bases sitting between them. The CDR3 has 14 amino acids. From germline, CDR1 is SEHNR and CDR2 FQNEAQ (reference sequence). General study results and limits: Contracting clones, day 15 to 85, had balanced CD4/CD8, and later expanders favored CD4+. CD4+ clones that contracted lay mainly in CM and EM; CD8+ ones lay in EMRA.

This clonotype was obtained from a young man who had mild COVID-19 (a few samples of this study predate the infection). Cell type and time point are not known. The sequenced sample consisted of PBMCs or a T cell subset sorted from them (not recorded which). The V and J genes are TRBV7-9 and TRBJ1-5; TRBD1 might be the D (5 bases). CDR3 in DNA: TGTGCCAGCAGTTTCACGGGGGAAAATCAGCCCCAGCATTTT. This sequence encodes CASSFTGENQPQHF.